Listed below are T cell receptor beta chains from one sample, sequenced in a study of cytomegalovirus exposure and HLA in healthy donors. Measured with immunoSEQ multiplex PCR; TCRdb has only the in-frame clones, and not every one. Altogether under 200,000 clones are present, approximately 80% being singletons, with the ten largest covering about 2.4%. The source material was PBMCs. These receptors were obtained from a man aged 55 to 70 in good health and CMV-seronegative. CDR3s include the opening cysteine and the closing phenylalanine or tryptophan. D genes are given only for firm matches. Only some rows state a clone size, as once, few, many or a class for expanded clones.

TRBJ2-7	TRBV6-5	.	few	CASAVPGLGEQYF	TGTGCCAGCGCAGTACCGGGATTGGGCGAGCAGTACTTC
TRBJ1-1	TRBV30	TRBD1	.	CAHWDRAVNTEAFF	TGTGCCCACTGGGACAGGGCGGTGAACACTGAAGCTTTCTTT
TRBJ1-2	TRBV7-9	.	.	CASSLDRDWSGYTF	TGTGCCAGCAGCTTAGACAGGGATTGGAGTGGCTACACCTTC
TRBJ2-1	TRBV4-1	.	.	CASSQDPAYNEQFF	TGCGCCAGCAGCCAAGACCCGGCCTACAATGAGCAGTTCTTC
TRBJ1-2	TRBV19	.	.	CASSIRFNYGYTF	TGTGCCAGTAGTATCAGGTTTAACTATGGCTACACCTTC
TRBJ1-3	TRBV2	TRBD1	few	CASSNRDRVVGNTIYF	TGTGCCAGCAGTAACCGGGACAGGGTAGTTGGAAACACCATATATTTT
TRBJ1-1	TRBV7-9	.	.	CASSNDAGLHTEAFF	TGTGCCAGCAGCAATGATGCAGGGTTGCACACTGAAGCTTTCTTT
TRBJ2-1	TRBV18	TRBD2	.	CASSLGLARFNEQFF	TGTGCCAGCTCACTGGGACTAGCGAGGTTCAATGAGCAGTTCTTC
TRBJ1-1	TRBV7-9	TRBD1	.	CASSSRTGMNTEAFF	TGTGCCAGCAGCTCTAGGACAGGAATGAACACTGAAGCTTTCTTT
TRBJ2-7	TRBV11-2	.	.	CASSLDPSYEQYF	TGTGCCAGCAGCTTAGATCCGTCCTACGAGCAGTACTTC
TRBJ2-1	TRBV5-6	TRBD1	.	CASDPGQGVGNEQFF	TGTGCCAGCGACCCGGGACAGGGGGTCGGCAATGAGCAGTTCTTC
TRBJ1-1	TRBV29-1	TRBD1	.	CSARTGVTEAFF	TGCAGCGCTAGGACAGGGGTCACTGAAGCTTTCTTT
TRBJ2-3	TRBV12-5	TRBD1	few	CASGPQGANTDTQYF	TGTGCTAGTGGGCCACAGGGGGCGAACACAGATACGCAGTATTTT
TRBJ1-1	TRBV7-2	.	.	CASSSQASNTEAFF	TGTGCCAGCAGCTCACAGGCATCGAACACTGAAGCTTTCTTT
TRBJ2-3	TRBV7-6	.	few	CASSPFASPDTQYF	TGTGCCAGCTCGCCCTTTGCGAGCCCAGATACGCAGTATTTT
TRBJ1-5	TRBV27	TRBD1	once	CASRSGTGGWQPQHF	TGTGCCAGCAGGTCCGGGACAGGGGGCTGGCAGCCCCAGCATTTT
TRBJ2-5	TRBV5-1	.	.	CASSLEGLHSETQYF	TGCGCCAGCAGCTTGGAGGGACTTCATAGTGAGACCCAGTACTTC
TRBJ2-7	TRBV6-5	.	once	CASSSNVAIYEQYF	TGTGCCAGCAGTTCGAACGTGGCCATCTACGAGCAGTACTTC
TRBJ2-1	TRBV5-8	.	.	CASSLTVNEQFF	TGTGCCAGCAGCTTGACAGTGAATGAGCAGTTCTTC
TRBJ2-3	TRBV5-1	.	few	CASTPAGDTDTQYF	TGCGCCAGCACCCCCGCAGGGGATACAGATACGCAGTATTTT
TRBJ2-5	TRBV29-1	TRBD1	.	CSVGQTGGSETQYF	TGCAGCGTTGGGCAGACAGGGGGTAGCGAGACCCAGTACTTC
TRBJ2-3	TRBV11-3	TRBD2	.	CASSFGLASDTQYF	TGTGCCAGCAGCTTCGGACTAGCATCAGATACGCAGTATTTT
TRBJ1-2	TRBV19	.	.	CASTTAPNRVRYGYTF	TGTGCCAGTACCACAGCCCCCAACAGGGTGAGATATGGCTACACCTTC
TRBJ1-2	TRBV7-8	TRBD1	.	CASSPWDRGEGYTF	TGTGCCAGCAGCCCCTGGGACAGGGGGGAAGGCTACACCTTC
TRBJ2-5	TRBV5-6	.	.	CASSPSGVQETQYF	TGTGCCAGCAGCCCCTCCGGGGTCCAAGAGACCCAGTACTTC
TRBJ2-7	TRBV7-8	.	.	CASSLVPGEQYF	TGTGCCAGCAGCTTAGTGCCCGGGGAGCAGTACTTC
TRBJ1-6	TRBV6-5	TRBD1	once	CASSRDRGRNSPLHF	TGTGCCAGCAGTCGTGACAGGGGGCGAAATTCACCCCTCCACTTT
TRBJ1-5	TRBV5-8	TRBD1	.	CASSFQGGGNQPQHF	TGTGCCAGCAGCTTCCAGGGGGGAGGCAATCAGCCCCAGCATTTT
TRBJ1-2	TRBV5-1	TRBD1	once	CASSLVSTGVDGYTF	TGCGCCAGCAGCTTGGTCTCAACAGGGGTGGATGGCTACACCTTC
TRBJ1-2	TRBV6-6	TRBD1	few	CASRSGQPPNYGYTF	TGTGCCAGCAGGTCGGGACAGCCACCTAACTATGGCTACACCTTC
TRBJ1-4	TRBV19	TRBD1	once	CASNKDRGSEKLFF	TGTGCCAGTAACAAGGACAGGGGAAGTGAAAAACTGTTTTTT
TRBJ1-5	TRBV28	.	few	CASSFRGFGLPQHF	TGTGCCAGCAGTTTTCGGGGGTTCGGCTTACCCCAGCATTTT
TRBJ1-2	TRBV28	.	.	CASTSSNYGYTF	TGTGCCAGCACCAGTTCTAACTATGGCTACACCTTC
TRBJ2-1	TRBV6-5	TRBD2	.	CASKERGSYNEQFF	TGTGCCAGCAAAGAGCGGGGTTCCTACAATGAGCAGTTCTTC
TRBJ1-2	TRBV5-1	TRBD1	.	CASSPQTGNYGYTF	TGCGCCAGCAGCCCCCAGACAGGGAACTATGGCTACACCTTC
TRBJ2-7	TRBV4-2	TRBD2	.	CASSQFSGGAGEQYF	TGTGCCAGCAGCCAATTTAGCGGGGGGGCCGGAGAGCAGTACTTC
TRBJ2-1	TRBV27	.	.	CASTPGRGRNEQFF	TGTGCCAGCACTCCTGGTCGGGGAAGGAATGAGCAGTTCTTC
TRBJ2-5	TRBV10-3	.	few	CATRRQDQETQYF	TGTGCCACTCGGAGACAGGACCAAGAGACCCAGTACTTC
TRBJ2-2	TRBV5-4	.	.	CASSLVGRETGELFF	TGTGCCAGCAGCTTGGTCGGCCGGGAAACCGGGGAGCTGTTTTTT
TRBJ2-5	TRBV4-1	TRBD2	.	CASSQDFPQGLAVGGTQYF	TGCGCCAGCAGCCAAGATTTTCCCCAGGGACTAGCGGTGGGGGGGACCCAGTACTTC